The next 3 T cell receptor beta chains were all read from a single sample in a study of T cell clonality in common variable immunodeficiency. Measured with immunoSEQ multiplex PCR; TCRdb has only the in-frame clones, and not every one. The sample presents about 52,000 clones, none singletons. Material for sequencing was peripheral blood mononuclear cells. These receptors originate from a person aged 18 to 75 in good health.

This clone was found many times. The CDR3 end is not reached by the read, which stops 3 residues before it; the germline J gene fills it in. The V gene is TRBV29-1, the J gene TRBJ1-2; TRBD1 matches at 12 bases. Per the germline V gene, CDR1 is SQVTM and CDR2 is ANQGSEA. This CDR3 has 17 amino acids. With 3 bases clipped from V and 4 bases from J, the junction kept 12 bases outside the gene matches. The CDR3 is CSVDQGQGALWGYGYTF. CDR3 bases read: TGCAGCGTTGACCAGGGACAGGGGGCCCTCTGGGGCTATGGC.

This clone was seen repeatedly, ten times or more. The read is 3 residues too short to cover the CDR3 end, so that end is filled in from the germline J gene. The V and J genes are TRBV19 and TRBJ1-5; TRBD1 matches at 7 bases. The germline V gene has CDR1 LNHDA and CDR2 SQIVND (reference sequence). The CDR3 contains 21 residues. The V segment lost 3 bases and the J segment 0 bases; nucleotides outside the gene matches: 20. The DNA read from the CDR3 is TGTGCCAGTAGTATGCGTCAGTGGGAGGGGGCGCGGGGAAATAGCAATCAGCCC. Its translation: CASSMRQWEGARGNSNQP. The whole CDR3 reads CASSMRQWEGARGNSNQPQHF.

This clone has ten or more counts. The sequence runs out 3 residues before the end of the CDR3; the remainder is reconstructed from the germline J gene. This rearrangement joins TRBV20-1 to TRBJ2-7, with 7 bases fitting TRBD2. CDR1 is DFQATT and CDR2 is SNEGSKA in the germline V gene (reference sequence). V was pared by 5 bases and J by 6 bases, with 10 bases of the junction left unmatched. This CDR3 is 13 amino acids long. The DNA read from the CDR3 is TGCAGTGCTCCCCGGGGAGGGCTCCGCGAG. Protein product: CSAPRGGLRE. The complete CDR3 reads CSAPRGGLREQYF.